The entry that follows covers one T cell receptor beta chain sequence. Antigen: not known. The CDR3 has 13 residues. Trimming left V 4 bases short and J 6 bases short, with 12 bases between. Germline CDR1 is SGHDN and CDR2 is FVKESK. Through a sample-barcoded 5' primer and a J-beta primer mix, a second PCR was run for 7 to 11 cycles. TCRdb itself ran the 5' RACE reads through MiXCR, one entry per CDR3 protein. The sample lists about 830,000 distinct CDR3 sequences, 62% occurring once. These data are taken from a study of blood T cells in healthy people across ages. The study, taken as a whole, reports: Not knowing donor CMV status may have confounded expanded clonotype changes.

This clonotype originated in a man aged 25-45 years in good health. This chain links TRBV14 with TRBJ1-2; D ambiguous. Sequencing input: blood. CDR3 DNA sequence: TGTGCCAGCAGCCCGCGATTGAGGGATGGCTACACCTTC. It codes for CASSPRLRDGYTF. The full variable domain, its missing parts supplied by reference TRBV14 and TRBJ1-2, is EAGVTQFPSHSVIEKGQTVTLRCDPISGHDNLYWYRRVMGKEIKFLLHFVKESKQDESGMPNNRFLAERTGGTYSTLKVQPAELEDSGVYFCASSPRLRDGYTFGSGTRLTVV.